This T cell receptor (beta chain) stems from a study of regulatory T cells in long-lasting Graves disease. Researchers made TCR beta libraries by using iRepertoire HTBI primers and running Arm-PCR on CDR3 regions. TCRdb reprocessed the multiplex PCR reads with MiXCR, giving one entry per CDR3 protein. The table records 500,000 to 700,000 distinct CDR3 sequences, around 32% of them present only once. CDR3 size: 14 residues. V trimming: 5 bases; J trimming: 4 bases; junction bases outside the gene matches: 10. The germline gives CDR1 GTSNPN, CDR2 SVGIG (reference sequence). Time point here: persistent/refractory GD, antithyroid drugs over 5 years with positive TRAb. Scientists built the TCR library using RNA that was extracted from PBMCs.

This TCR derives from a female donor with Graves disease. The sequencing used peripheral blood mononuclear cells (PBMCs), collected when the disease was refractory, from a patient treated with antithyroid drugs. This rearrangement joins TRBV30 to TRBJ1-2, with 7 nucleotides matching TRBD1. The CDR3 DNA sequence: TGTGCCTGGTCAACCGGGACAGTCGGCTATGGCTACACCTTC. Residues: CAWSTGTVGYGYTF.